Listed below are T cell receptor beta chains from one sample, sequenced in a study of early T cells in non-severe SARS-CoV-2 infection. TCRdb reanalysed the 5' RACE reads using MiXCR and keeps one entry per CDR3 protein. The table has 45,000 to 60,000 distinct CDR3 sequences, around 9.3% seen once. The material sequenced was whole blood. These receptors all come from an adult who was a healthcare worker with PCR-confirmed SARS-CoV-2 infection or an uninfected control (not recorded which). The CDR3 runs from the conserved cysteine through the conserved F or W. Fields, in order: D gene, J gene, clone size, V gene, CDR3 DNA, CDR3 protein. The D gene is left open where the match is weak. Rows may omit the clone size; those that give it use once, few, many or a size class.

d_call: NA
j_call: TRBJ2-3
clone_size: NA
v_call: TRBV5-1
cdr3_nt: TGCGCCAGCAGCCGCGAACGAGGTACGCAGTATTTT
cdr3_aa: CASSRERGTQYF

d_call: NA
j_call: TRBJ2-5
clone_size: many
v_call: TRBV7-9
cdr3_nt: TGTGCCAGCAGCCGGACCCCATCGGTCGAGACCCAGTACTTC
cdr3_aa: CASSRTPSVETQYF

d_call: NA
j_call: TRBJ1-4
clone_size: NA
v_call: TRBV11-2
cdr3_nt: TGTGCCAGCAGCGAACGACGAGGAGAAAAACTGTTTTTT
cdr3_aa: CASSERRGEKLFF

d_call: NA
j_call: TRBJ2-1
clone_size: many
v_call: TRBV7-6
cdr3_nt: TGTGCCAGCAGCTTAGTGGGGGACCTCTACAATGAGCAGTTCTTC
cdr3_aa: CASSLVGDLYNEQFF

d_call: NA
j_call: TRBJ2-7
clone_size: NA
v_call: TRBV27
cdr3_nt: TGTGCCAGCAGTTCTTTTGGGGGCGAGCAGTACTTC
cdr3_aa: CASSSFGGEQYF

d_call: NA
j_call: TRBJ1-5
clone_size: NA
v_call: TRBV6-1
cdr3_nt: TGTGCCAGCAGTGAAGTTGGGGGGATCCGCAATCAGCCCCAGCATTTT
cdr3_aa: CASSEVGGIRNQPQHF

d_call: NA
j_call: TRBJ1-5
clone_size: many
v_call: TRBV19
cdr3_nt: TGTGCCAGTAGCAGGCTCAGGATCAAAAGCAATCAGCCCCAGCATTTT
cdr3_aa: CASSRLRIKSNQPQHF

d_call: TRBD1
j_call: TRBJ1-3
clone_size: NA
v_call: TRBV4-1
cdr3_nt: TGCGCCAGCAGCCAAGGTTACCGAGGACAGGGAAAAGGAAACACCATATATTTT
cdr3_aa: CASSQGYRGQGKGNTIYF

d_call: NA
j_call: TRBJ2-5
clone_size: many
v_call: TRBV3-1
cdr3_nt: TGTGCCAGCAGCCCTCCCGGCCAAGAGACCCAGTACTTC
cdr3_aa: CASSPPGQETQYF

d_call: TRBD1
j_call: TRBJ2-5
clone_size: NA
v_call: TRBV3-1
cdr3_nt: TGTGCCAGCAGCGAATCCTGGAGGGACAGGGCTCAAGAGACCCAGTACTTC
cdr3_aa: CASSESWRDRAQETQYF

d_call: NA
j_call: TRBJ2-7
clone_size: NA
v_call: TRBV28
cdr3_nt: TGTGCCAGCAGTCCCTCTACTAGACGAGGAACCTACGAGCAGTACTTC
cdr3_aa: CASSPSTRRGTYEQYF

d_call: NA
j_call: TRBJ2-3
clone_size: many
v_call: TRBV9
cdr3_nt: TGTGCCAGCAGCCCGATACAGGGAAAATCACAGTATTTT
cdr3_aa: CASSPIQGKSQYF

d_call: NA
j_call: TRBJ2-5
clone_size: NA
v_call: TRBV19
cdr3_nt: TGTGCCAGTAGGACCCACGGGGTCAATGAGGAGACCCAGTACTTC
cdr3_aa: CASRTHGVNEETQYF

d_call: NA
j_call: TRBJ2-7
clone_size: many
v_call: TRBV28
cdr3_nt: TGTGCCAGCAGTCAGGGAGAATACGAGCAGTACTTC
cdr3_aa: CASSQGEYEQYF

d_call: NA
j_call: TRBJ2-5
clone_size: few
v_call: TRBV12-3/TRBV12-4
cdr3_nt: TGTGCCAGCAGTTTAATCGGAGAGACCCAGTACTTC
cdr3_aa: CASSLIGETQYF